The following is a T cell receptor (beta chain) sequence with its context. What it binds is unknown. This entry comes from a study of cytomegalovirus exposure and HLA in healthy donors. General study results and limits: CMV antigen specificity of three CMV-associated chains was confirmed in vitro. As was reported, the classifier diagnosed cytomegalovirus status with high specificity and sensitivity.

Primers: 60 Vbeta forward and 13 Jbeta reverse. TCRdb's table, derived via immunoSEQ multiplex PCR, lists solely in-frame clones and lacks some. The table has around 120,000 clones, 9.5% seen once. The junction had 3 bases not matched to a gene; V was cut back by 4 bases and J by 2 bases. The CDR3 is 14 residues long. Germline CDR1 and CDR2: MGHRA and YSYEKL. This clonotype was sampled from a man aged 25-45 years in good health and CMV-seronegative. Sequences were obtained from PBMCs. The rearrangement joins TRBV4-1 to TRBJ2-7; 9 nucleotides agree with TRBD2. In DNA, the CDR3 is TGCGCCAGCAGCCCCCTAGCGGGACCCTACGAGCAGTACTTC. Translated, it gives CASSPLAGPYEQYF.